The source of this TCR beta chain is a study of cytomegalovirus exposure and HLA in healthy donors. Study-wide context: One earlier analysis, a look at around 170 million T cells, found roughly 110 million unique TCR beta sequences. Study results and limitations: A classifier reportedly called cytomegalovirus status with high sensitivity and specificity.

In regard to this clone: The antigen remains unidentified.

The PCR employed 60 Vbeta primers together with 13 Jbeta primers. Method: immunoSEQ multiplex PCR; TCRdb's copy keeps in-frame clones and lacks some. The sample lists 100,000 to 150,000 clones, roughly four fifths seen once, with about 11% in the top ten. Sequences were obtained from PBMCs. This TCR came from a male donor in good health and CMV-seropositive.

CDR3 residues: CASSHSLRGNGEAFF. The CDR3 DNA is TGTGCCAGCAGCCATAGCCTCAGGGGGAATGGGGAAGCTTTCTTT. The chain uses TRBV5-8 and TRBJ1-1; 7 bases map to TRBD1. J was trimmed by 8 bases and V by 4 bases; bases with no gene match: 14. CDR3 length equals 15 residues. Germline V CDR1 and CDR2: SGHTS, YDEGEE.